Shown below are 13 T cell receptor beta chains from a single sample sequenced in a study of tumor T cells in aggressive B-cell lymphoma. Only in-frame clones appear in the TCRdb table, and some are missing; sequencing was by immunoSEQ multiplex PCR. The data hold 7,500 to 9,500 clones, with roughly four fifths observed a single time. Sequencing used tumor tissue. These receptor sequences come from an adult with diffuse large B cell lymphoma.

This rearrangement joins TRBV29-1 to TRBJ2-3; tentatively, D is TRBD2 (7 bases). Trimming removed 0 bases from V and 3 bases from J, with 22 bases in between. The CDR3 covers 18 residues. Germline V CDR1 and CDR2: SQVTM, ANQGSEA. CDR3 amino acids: CSVEDQWEGRGGTDTQYF. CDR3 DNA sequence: TGCAGCGTTGAAGATCAGTGGGAGGGCCGAGGGGGGACAGATACGCAGTATTTT.

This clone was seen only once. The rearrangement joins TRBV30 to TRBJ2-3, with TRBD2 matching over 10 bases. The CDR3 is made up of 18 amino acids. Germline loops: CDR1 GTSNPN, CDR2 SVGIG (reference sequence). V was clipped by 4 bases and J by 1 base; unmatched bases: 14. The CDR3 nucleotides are TGTGCCTGGAATGGGACTAGCGCCCCGGAGGTCGGCACAGATACGCAGTATTTT. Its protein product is CAWNGTSAPEVGTDTQYF.

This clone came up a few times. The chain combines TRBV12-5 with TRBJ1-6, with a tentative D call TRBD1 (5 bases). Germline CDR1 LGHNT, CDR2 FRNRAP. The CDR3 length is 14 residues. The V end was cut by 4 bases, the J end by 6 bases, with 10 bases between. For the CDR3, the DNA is TGTGCTAGTGGTTCAGGGTTCTCTAATTCACCCCTCCACTTT. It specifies CASGSGFSNSPLHF.

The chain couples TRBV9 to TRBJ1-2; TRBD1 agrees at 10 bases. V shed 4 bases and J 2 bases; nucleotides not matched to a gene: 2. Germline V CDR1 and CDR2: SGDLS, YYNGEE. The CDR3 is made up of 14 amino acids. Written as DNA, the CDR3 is TGTGCCAGCAGCCCGGGACAGGGGAACTATGGCTACACCTTC. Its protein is CASSPGQGNYGYTF. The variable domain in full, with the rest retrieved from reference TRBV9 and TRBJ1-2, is DSGVTQTPKHLITATGQRVTLRCSPRSGDLSVYWYQQSLDQGLQFLIQYYNGEERAKGNILERFSAQQFPDLHSELNLSSLELGDSALYFCASSPGQGNYGYTFGSGTRLTVV.

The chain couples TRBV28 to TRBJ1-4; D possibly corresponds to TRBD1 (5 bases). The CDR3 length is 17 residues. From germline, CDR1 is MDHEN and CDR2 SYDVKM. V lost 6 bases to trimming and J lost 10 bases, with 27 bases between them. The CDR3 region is CASRLRQGGLVGGKLFF. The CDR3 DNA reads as TGTGCCAGCAGGCTACGGCAGGGCGGCCTTGTGGGGGGAAAACTGTTTTTT.

Written as DNA, the CDR3 is TGTGCCTGGAGTCGAAGCGGGGACTCCTACGAGCAGTACTTC. This codes for CAWSRSGDSYEQYF. V is TRBV30 and J is TRBJ2-5, with 7 nucleotides matching TRBD2. The end of the DNA is better explained by TRBJ2-7, so the J call may be wrong. Germline-derived CDR1 and CDR2 are GTSNPN and SVGIG (reference sequence). This CDR3 spans 14 amino acids.

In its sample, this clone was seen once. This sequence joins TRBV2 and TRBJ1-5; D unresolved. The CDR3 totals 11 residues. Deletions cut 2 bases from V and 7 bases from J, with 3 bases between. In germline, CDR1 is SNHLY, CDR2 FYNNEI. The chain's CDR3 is CASSESQPQHF. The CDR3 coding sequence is TGTGCCAGCAGTGAAAGCCAGCCCCAGCATTTT. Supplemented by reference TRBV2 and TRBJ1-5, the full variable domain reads EPEVTQTPSHQVTQMGQEVILRCVPISNHLYFYWYRQILGQKVEFLVSFYNNEISEKSEIFDDQFSVERPDGSNFTLKIRSTKLEDSAMYFCASSESQPQHFGDGTRLSIL.

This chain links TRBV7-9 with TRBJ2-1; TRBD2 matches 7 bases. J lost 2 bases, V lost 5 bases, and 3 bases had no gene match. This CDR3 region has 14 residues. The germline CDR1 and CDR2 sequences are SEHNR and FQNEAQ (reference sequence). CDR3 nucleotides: TGTGCCAGCAGCCCGAGCGGGGCCTACAATGAGCAGTTCTTC. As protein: CASSPSGAYNEQFF.

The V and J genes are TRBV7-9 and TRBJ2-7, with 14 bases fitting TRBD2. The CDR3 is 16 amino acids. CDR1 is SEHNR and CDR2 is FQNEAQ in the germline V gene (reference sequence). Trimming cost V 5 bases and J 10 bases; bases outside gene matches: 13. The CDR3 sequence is CASSPGVGTSGSEQYF. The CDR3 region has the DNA TGTGCCAGCAGCCCGGGGGTGGGGACTAGCGGGAGCGAACAGTACTTC.

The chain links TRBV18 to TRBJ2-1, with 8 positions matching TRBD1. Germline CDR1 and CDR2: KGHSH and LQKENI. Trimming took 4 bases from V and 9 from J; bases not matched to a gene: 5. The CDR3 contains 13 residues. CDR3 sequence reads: CASSLGQALEQFF. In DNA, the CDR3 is TGTGCCAGCTCACTGGGACAGGCGCTTGAGCAGTTCTTC.

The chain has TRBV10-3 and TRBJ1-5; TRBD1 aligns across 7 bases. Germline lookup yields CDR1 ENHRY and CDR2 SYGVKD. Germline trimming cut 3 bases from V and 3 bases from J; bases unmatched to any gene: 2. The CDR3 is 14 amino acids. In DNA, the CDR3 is TGTGCCATCAGTGAAGACAGGGACAATCAGCCCCAGCATTTT. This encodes CAISEDRDNQPQHF.

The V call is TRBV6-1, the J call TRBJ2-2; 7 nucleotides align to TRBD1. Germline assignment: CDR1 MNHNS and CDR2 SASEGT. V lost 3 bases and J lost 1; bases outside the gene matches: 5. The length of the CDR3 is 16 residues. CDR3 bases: TGTGCCAGCAGTGATATGAGGGGGCGGAACACCGGGGAGCTGTTTTTT. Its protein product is CASSDMRGRNTGELFF.

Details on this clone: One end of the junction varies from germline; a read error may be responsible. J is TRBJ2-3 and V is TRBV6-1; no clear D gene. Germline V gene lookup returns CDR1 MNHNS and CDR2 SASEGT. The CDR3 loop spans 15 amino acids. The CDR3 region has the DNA TGTGCCAGCAGCGAAGGACGTTTTCGGAGAGATACGCAGTATTTT. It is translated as CASSEGRFRRDTQYF.